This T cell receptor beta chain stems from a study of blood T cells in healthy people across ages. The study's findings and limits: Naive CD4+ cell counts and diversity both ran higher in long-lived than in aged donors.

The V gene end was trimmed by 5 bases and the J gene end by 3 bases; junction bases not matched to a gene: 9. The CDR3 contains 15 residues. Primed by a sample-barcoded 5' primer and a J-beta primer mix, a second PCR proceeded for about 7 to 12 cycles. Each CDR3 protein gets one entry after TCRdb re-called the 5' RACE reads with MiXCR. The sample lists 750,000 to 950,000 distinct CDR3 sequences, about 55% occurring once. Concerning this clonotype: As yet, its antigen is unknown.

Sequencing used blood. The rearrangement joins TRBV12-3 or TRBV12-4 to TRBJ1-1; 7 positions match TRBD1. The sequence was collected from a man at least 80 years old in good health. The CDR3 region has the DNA TGTGCCAGCAGTCCTCGGACAGGTTTAGACACTGAAGCTTTCTTT. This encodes CASSPRTGLDTEAFF.